The 10 T cell receptor beta chains presented below share a single source sample, sequenced in a study of blood T cell repertoires in COVID-19. The data were produced by immunoSEQ multiplex PCR, yet TCRdb's version contains in-frame clones alone and is incomplete. This table holds some 100,000 clones, 70% to 90% found once. The sample was peripheral blood. The source is a woman between 65 and 79 years old with acute or convalescent COVID-19.

The V gene is TRBV10-2, the J gene TRBJ2-3; 11 nucleotides align to TRBD2. The CDR3 consists of 15 residues. V dropped 4 bases and J dropped 1; count of bases not matched to a gene: 1. Germline CDR1 WSHSY, CDR2 SAAADI. The CDR3: CASSGGLAGTDTQYF. The CDR3 DNA reads TGCGCCAGCAGTGGGGGACTAGCGGGCACAGATACGCAGTATTTT.

The rearrangement joins TRBV5-6 to TRBJ1-2; 9 bases match TRBD1. V shed 2 bases, J shed 4 bases, and the junction held 3 bases outside the gene matches. This CDR3 comprises 14 residues. Germline V gene data show CDR1 as SGHDT and CDR2 as YYEEEE. The CDR3 DNA follows: TGTGCCAGCAGCTTAGGACAGGGGCCCTATGGCTACACCTTC. It encodes CASSLGQGPYGYTF. The full variable domain, with the rest looked up from reference TRBV5-6 and TRBJ1-2, is DAGVTQSPTHLIKTRGQQVTLRCSPKSGHDTVSWYQQALGQGPQFIFQYYEEEERQRGNFPDRFSGHQFPNYSSELNVNALLLGDSALYLCASSLGQGPYGYTFGSGTRLTVV.

The CDR3 protein is CASSWDSAGGYTF. The CDR3 region has the DNA TGTGCCAGCAGTTGGGACAGTGCAGGCGGCTACACCTTC. The genes are TRBV12-3 or TRBV12-4 and TRBJ1-2; TRBD1 matches 7 bases. V was clipped by 4 bases and J by 8 bases; unmatched bases: 7. The CDR3 is made up of 13 amino acids.

The V call is TRBV6-5, the J call TRBJ1-5, with TRBD1 as a possible D gene (6 bases). CDR1 MNHEY and CDR2 SVGAGI come from the germline V gene. The CDR3 has 13 residues. Trimming left V 6 bases short and J 9 bases short, with 15 bases between. CDR3 residues: CASSPTGPRPQHF. The CDR3 coding sequence is TGTGCCAGCAGCCCGACAGGTCCTAGGCCCCAGCATTTT.

This sequence joins TRBV9 and TRBJ1-5; weak D call: TRBD1 (5 bases). CDR3 length: 15 amino acids. Germline V CDR1 and CDR2: SGDLS, YYNGEE. V dropped 0 bases and J dropped 3 bases, with 10 bases sitting between them. The CDR3 is CASSVGGANNQPQHF. DNA for the CDR3: TGTGCCAGCAGCGTAGGCGGGGCAAACAATCAGCCCCAGCATTTT.

This chain connects TRBV6-5 to TRBJ1-2, with a possible D match to TRBD1 (6 bases). The germline V gene has CDR1 MNHEY and CDR2 SVGAGI. V was shortened by 6 bases and J by 4 bases, with 18 bases between the two germline ends. CDR3 length equals 15 residues. CDR3 DNA sequence: TGTGCCAGCAGGGGGGGGGCGAACCTTGGCTATGGCTACACCTTC. Its translation: CASRGGANLGYGYTF.

The gene calls are TRBV11-2 and TRBJ2-7, with 8 bases aligning to TRBD1. Germline V gene data show CDR1 as SGHAT and CDR2 as FQNNGV. The CDR3 loop spans 15 amino acids. With V trimmed by 2 bases and J by 0 bases, 3 bases remained unmatched. The DNA for the CDR3 is TGTGCCAGCAGCTTACGGACAGGGAGCTCCTACGAGCAGTACTTC. Protein sequence: CASSLRTGSSYEQYF.

The chain combines TRBV6-5 with TRBJ2-7, with TRBD2 matching over 10 bases. The junction had 6 bases not matched to a gene; V was cut back by 5 bases and J by 2 bases. This CDR3 contains 15 residues. Germline-derived CDR1 and CDR2 are MNHEY and SVGAGI. The CDR3 region is CASSIAGGPPYEQYF. The CDR3 coding sequence is TGTGCCAGCAGTATAGCGGGAGGCCCACCCTACGAGCAGTACTTC.

This rearrangement joins TRBV7-6 to TRBJ1-2; D is ambiguous. The CDR3 contains 14 residues. Germline V gene sequence: CDR1 SGHVS, CDR2 FNYEAQ. V lost 6 bases, J lost 4 bases, and 15 bases lay in between. This chain's CDR3 is CASSPDLEAYGYTF. CDR3 coding DNA: TGTGCCAGCAGTCCTGACTTGGAGGCCTATGGCTACACCTTC.

This clone was seen a handful of times. This rearrangement joins TRBV5-6 to TRBJ1-2; no firm D call. The CDR3 covers 14 residues. Germline CDR1 reads SGHDT; CDR2 reads YYEEEE. V lost 0 bases and J lost 4, with 10 bases in between. CDR3 loop: CASSLGSTFYGYTF. The CDR3 bases are TGTGCCAGCAGCTTGGGCAGTACGTTCTATGGCTACACCTTC. Complete variable domain (other parts from reference TRBV5-6 and TRBJ1-2): DAGVTQSPTHLIKTRGQQVTLRCSPKSGHDTVSWYQQALGQGPQFIFQYYEEEERQRGNFPDRFSGHQFPNYSSELNVNALLLGDSALYLCASSLGSTFYGYTFGSGTRLTVV.